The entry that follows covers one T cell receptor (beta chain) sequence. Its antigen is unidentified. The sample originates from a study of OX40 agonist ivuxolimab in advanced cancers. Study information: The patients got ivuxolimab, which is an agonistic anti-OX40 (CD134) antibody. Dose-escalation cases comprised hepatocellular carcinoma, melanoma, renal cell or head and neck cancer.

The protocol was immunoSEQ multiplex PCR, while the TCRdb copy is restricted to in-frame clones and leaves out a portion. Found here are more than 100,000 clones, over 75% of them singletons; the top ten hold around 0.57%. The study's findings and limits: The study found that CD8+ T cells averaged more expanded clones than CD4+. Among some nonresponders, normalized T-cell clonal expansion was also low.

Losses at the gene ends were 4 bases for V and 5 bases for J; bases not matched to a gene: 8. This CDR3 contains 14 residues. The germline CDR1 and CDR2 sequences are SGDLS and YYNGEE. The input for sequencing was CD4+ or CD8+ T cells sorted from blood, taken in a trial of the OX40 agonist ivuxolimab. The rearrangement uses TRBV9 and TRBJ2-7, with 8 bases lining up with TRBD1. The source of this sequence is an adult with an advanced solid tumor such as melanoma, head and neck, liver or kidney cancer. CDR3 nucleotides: TGTGCCAGCAGCCCACGACAGGGGAGCAACGAGCAGTACTTC. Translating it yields CASSPRQGSNEQYF.